The T cell receptor beta chain under discussion was sequenced for a study of radiotherapy plus CTLA-4 blockade in lung cancer. Study information: Objective responses were observed in 15% to 20% of patients, and disease control was achieved by about 30%.

Data came from immunoSEQ multiplex PCR; TCRdb stores just in-frame clones and leaves some out. The sample carries 40,000 or so clones, roughly 63% recorded once. Study-wide results and caveats: Some TCR clones had been derived from tumors. These clones expanded in peripheral blood after radiotherapy plus ipilimumab. Among reported predictors of response, early blood T cell clone dynamics with interferon-beta performed best.

Germline loops: CDR1 MNHEY, CDR2 SMNVEV (reference sequence). The J segment lost 3 bases and the V segment lost 6 bases, leaving 8 bases of the junction unmatched. The CDR3 totals 14 residues. This clone has just a few counts. The antigen remains undetermined. This sequence was found in a human donor with non-small cell lung cancer who had a partial response to radiotherapy plus ipilimumab. Source: peripheral blood, taken from a patient treated with radiotherapy plus ipilimumab. This chain uses TRBV27 with TRBJ2-7; 7 bases fit TRBD1. The CDR3 bases are TGTGCCAGCAGGAATGCCGACAGGGTCTACGAGCAGTACTTC. Translating it yields CASRNADRVYEQYF.